Sequencing of this TCR beta chain was carried out in a study of OX40 agonist ivuxolimab in advanced cancers. The data were produced by immunoSEQ multiplex PCR, yet TCRdb's version contains in-frame clones alone and is incomplete. The sample lists about 51,000 clones, about 80% occurring once. This CDR3 comprises 15 residues. Trimming shortened V by 5 bases and J by 1 base, and 14 bases separated the two germline ends. Germline V gives CDR1 SGHTA, CDR2 FQGNSA. This clonotype was obtained from an adult with an advanced solid tumor such as melanoma, head and neck, liver or kidney cancer. The gene calls are TRBV7-2 and TRBJ1-1, with TRBD1 as a possible D gene (6 bases). The sample here was CD4+ or CD8+ T cells sorted from blood, taken in a trial of the OX40 agonist ivuxolimab. DNA for the CDR3: TGTGCCAGCAGCAAGGACAGTCTACCGAACACTGAAGCTTTCTTT. Its protein is CASSKDSLPNTEAFF.